Here is one TCR beta chain with its context. This entry comes from a study of cytomegalovirus exposure and HLA in healthy donors. Overall study context: Drawn from HLA-typed donors, 80 million to 100 million unique TCRs were held in an early data release.

Both 60 Vbeta primers and 13 Jbeta primers went into the PCR. Sequencing was performed with immunoSEQ multiplex PCR; in TCRdb, only in-frame clones are kept and a portion is missing. The table lists about 62,000 clones. Sampled while nominally healthy, donors likely had unrecorded immune exposures. This CDR3 contains 16 residues. The receptor's source is a man aged 30 to 45 in good health and CMV-seropositive. Material for sequencing was PBMCs. The J gene is TRBJ2-1, the V gene TRBV21-1; no DNA check was done on the table's D call, TRBD1. TRBV21-1 is noted as a pseudogene. In DNA form, the CDR3 reads TGTGCCAGCAGCAAAGTCGAAAAACACCCGAACAATGAGCAGTTCTTC. It encodes CASSKVEKHPNNEQFF.